These 4 T cell receptor beta chains came from one sample sequenced in a study of OX40 agonist ivuxolimab in advanced cancers. This table comes from immunoSEQ multiplex PCR, and its TCRdb copy is limited to in-frame clones, with some not included. The sample shows tens of thousands of clones, roughly 90% of them seen only once. The specimen was CD4+ or CD8+ T cells sorted from blood, collected in a trial of the OX40 agonist ivuxolimab. These receptors came from an adult with an advanced solid tumor such as melanoma, head and neck, liver or kidney cancer.

This rearrangement joins TRBV4-2 to TRBJ2-7; 7 bases line up with TRBD2. CDR1 is LGHNA, CDR2 YNFKEQ, per germline. Trimming at V came to 0 bases and at J to 4 bases, leaving 0 bases not matched to a gene. The CDR3 consists of 13 residues. The DNA of the CDR3 is TGTGCCAGCAGCCAAGAGGGGGGGTACGAGCAGTACTTC. Residues: CASSQEGGYEQYF.

V is TRBV5-5 and J is TRBJ2-5, with TRBD1 matching 7 bases. The V gene end was trimmed by 5 bases and the J gene end by 3 bases; junction bases not matched to a gene: 19. In germline, CDR1 is SGHKS, CDR2 YYEKEE (reference sequence). The CDR3 is 18 amino acids. CDR3 bases: TGTGCCAGCAGTTTAGGGGGCGGCTTTGGGTTTTGGAAAGAGACCCAGTACTTC. Its translation: CASSLGGGFGFWKETQYF.

This chain connects TRBV19 to TRBJ2-5; D not certain. Trimming stripped 5 bases from V and 4 bases from J, with 11 bases between. The length of the CDR3 is 13 residues. CDR1 is LNHDA and CDR2 is SQIVND in the germline V gene (reference sequence). Written as DNA, the CDR3 is TGTGCCAGTAGTTTTTTGAGCTCAGAGACCCAGTACTTC. Translating gives CASSFLSSETQYF.

V gene TRBV19 combines with J gene TRBJ1-2; D gene unclear. The V end was cut by 11 bases, the J end by 1 base, with 14 bases between. The germline V gene encodes CDR1 LNHDA and CDR2 SQIVND (reference sequence). The CDR3 contains 13 residues. The CDR3 protein is CASFNQDNYGYTF. DNA for the CDR3: TGTGCCTCCTTTAACCAGGATAACTATGGCTACACCTTC. Full variable domain (rest looked up from reference TRBV19 and TRBJ1-2): DGGITQSPKYLFRKEGQNVTLSCEQNLNHDAMYWYRQDPGQGLRLIYYSQIVNDFQKGDIAEGYSVSREKKESFPLTVTSAQKNPTAFYLCASFNQDNYGYTFGSGTRLTVV.